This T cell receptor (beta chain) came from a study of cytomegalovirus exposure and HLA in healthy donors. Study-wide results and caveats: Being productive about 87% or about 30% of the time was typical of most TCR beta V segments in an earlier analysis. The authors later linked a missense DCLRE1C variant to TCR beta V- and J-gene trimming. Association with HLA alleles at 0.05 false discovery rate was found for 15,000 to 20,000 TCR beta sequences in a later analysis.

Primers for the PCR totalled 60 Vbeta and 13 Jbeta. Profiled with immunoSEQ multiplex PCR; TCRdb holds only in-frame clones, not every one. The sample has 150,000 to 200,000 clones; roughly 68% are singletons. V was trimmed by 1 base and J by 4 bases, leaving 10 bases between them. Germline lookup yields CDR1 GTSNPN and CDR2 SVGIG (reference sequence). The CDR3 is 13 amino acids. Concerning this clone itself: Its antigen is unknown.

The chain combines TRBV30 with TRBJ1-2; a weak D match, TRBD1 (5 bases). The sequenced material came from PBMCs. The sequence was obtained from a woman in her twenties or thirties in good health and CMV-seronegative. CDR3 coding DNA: TGTGCCTGGAGTGGTGCACAGGTCTATGGCTACACCTTC. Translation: CAWSGAQVYGYTF.